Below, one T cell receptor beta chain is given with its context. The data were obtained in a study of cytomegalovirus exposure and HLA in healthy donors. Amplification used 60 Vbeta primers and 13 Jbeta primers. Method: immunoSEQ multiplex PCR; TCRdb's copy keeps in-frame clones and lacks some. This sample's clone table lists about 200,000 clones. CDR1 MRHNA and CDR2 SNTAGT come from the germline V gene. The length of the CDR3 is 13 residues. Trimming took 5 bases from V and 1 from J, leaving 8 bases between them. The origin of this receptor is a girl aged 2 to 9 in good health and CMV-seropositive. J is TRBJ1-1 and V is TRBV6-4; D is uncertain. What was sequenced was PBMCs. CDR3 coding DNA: TGTGCCAGCAGTAGCCGGGAGAACACTGAAGCTTTCTTT. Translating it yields CASSSRENTEAFF.